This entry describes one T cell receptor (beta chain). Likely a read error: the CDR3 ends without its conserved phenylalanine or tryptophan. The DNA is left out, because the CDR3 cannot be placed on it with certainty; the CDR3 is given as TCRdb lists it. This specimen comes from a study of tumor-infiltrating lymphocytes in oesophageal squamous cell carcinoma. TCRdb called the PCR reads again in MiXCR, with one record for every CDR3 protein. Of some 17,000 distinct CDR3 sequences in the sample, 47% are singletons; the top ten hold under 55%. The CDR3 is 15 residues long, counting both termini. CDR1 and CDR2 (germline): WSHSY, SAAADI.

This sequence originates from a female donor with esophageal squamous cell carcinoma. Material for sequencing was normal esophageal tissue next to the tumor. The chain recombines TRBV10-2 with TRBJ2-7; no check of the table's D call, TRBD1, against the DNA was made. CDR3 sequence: CASSGAMLHEQYFGA.